The clone carrying this T cell receptor beta chain was detected ten times or more. What it recognizes is unknown. The data were obtained in a study of identical twins. TCRdb used MiXCR to reprocess the 5' RACE reads, holding one entry per CDR3 protein. The table records about 160,000 distinct CDR3 sequences, around 3.5% of them present only once. The CDR3 is made up of 14 amino acids. V dropped 3 bases and J dropped 1 base, with 11 bases sitting between them. Germline loops: CDR1 DFQATT, CDR2 SNEGSKA (reference sequence). Regarding the study as a whole: Memory repertoires lacked the insertion deficit that abundant cord blood beta clonotypes showed.

The TCR originated in a man aged 18 to 29 in good health. Sequencing input: memory T cells sorted from blood. The chain couples TRBV20-1 to TRBJ2-3; TRBD1 is a possible D gene (6 bases). CDR3 DNA sequence: TGCAGTGCTAGTACGGACAGTGGCACAGATACGCAGTATTTT. Residues: CSASTDSGTDTQYF.